The source of this T cell receptor (beta chain) is a study of vaccination effects on CD4 cells after COVID-19. Sequencing followed a ViraFEST assay step that expanded antigen-specific CD4+ T cells with viral peptide pools. Following a roughly eleven-day culture, CD4+ T cells were purified. No vaccinee had earlier SARS-CoV-2 infection, and nucleocapsid antibodies were negative. Turning to this clone: Its target is unknown.

Profiled with immunoSEQ multiplex PCR; TCRdb holds only in-frame clones, not every one. The profile shows approximately 25,000 clones, approximately 70% of them singletons. The trim removed 5 bases at V and 4 bases at J, leaving 16 bases unmatched. The CDR3 runs 17 residues. Germline loops: CDR1 MNHNY, CDR2 SVGAGI (reference sequence). The chain joins TRBV6-6 to TRBJ2-5; 7 nucleotides agree with TRBD1. The sample here was CD4+ T cells from PBMCs cultured with HCoV-NL63 spike peptides, taken before COVID-19 vaccination. The TCR comes from a human donor who received a COVID-19 vaccine. The CDR3 reads CASSPRPGQRNVETQYF. CDR3 coding DNA: TGTGCCAGCAGTCCACGTCCGGGACAGCGTAACGTAGAGACCCAGTACTTC.